Shown below are 25 T cell receptor beta chains from a single sample sequenced in a study of brain T cells in children with intractable seizures. Sample time point: blood from clinic visit 5 months post-surgery; TSC patient then seizure free. Clones were sequenced by immunoSEQ multiplex PCR, and TCRdb holds only the in-frame ones, with some missing. The sample carries 300,000 to 400,000 clones, about 93% recorded once. The starting material was peripheral blood, obtained roughly 5 months after surgery. These receptors came from a boy under two years old with tuberous sclerosis and intractable seizures.

The chain combines TRBV3-1 (or the pseudogene TRBV3-2) with TRBJ1-2, with a weak D call TRBD1 (6 bases). Germline V CDR1 and CDR2: LGHDT, YNNKEL (reference sequence). The CDR3 runs to 15 residues. The V end was cut by 0 bases, the J end by 6 bases, with 14 bases between. The CDR3 loop reads CASSQDVAGANGYTF. CDR3 nucleotides: TGTGCCAGCAGCCAAGATGTGGCGGGGGCGAATGGCTACACCTTC.

This clone was seen a single time. This sequence joins TRBV5-4 and TRBJ1-1; D is unresolved. V was pared by 4 bases and J by 1 base, with 5 bases between. The CDR3 extends over 12 amino acids. Germline V CDR1 and CDR2: SGHNT, YYREEE (reference sequence). The CDR3 DNA follows: TGTGCCAGCAGCGAAGGGAACACTGAAGCTTTCTTT. Protein product: CASSEGNTEAFF.

The chain recombines TRBV6-5 with TRBJ2-7, with D tentatively TRBD2 (7 bases). CDR3 length: 14 amino acids. Trimming stripped 4 bases from V and 1 base from J, with 11 bases between. Germline V gives CDR1 MNHEY, CDR2 SVGAGI. The CDR3 loop is CASSSEGGSYEQYF. The DNA of the CDR3 is TGTGCCAGCAGTTCCGAGGGGGGGTCCTACGAGCAGTACTTC.

The chain links TRBV29-1 to TRBJ2-3, with D possibly matching TRBD2 (5 bases). V lost 1 base to trimming and J lost 11 bases, with 13 bases between them. The CDR3 sequence is 12 residues long. The germline V gene encodes CDR1 SQVTM and CDR2 ANQGSEA. The CDR3 nucleotides read TGCAGCGTTGAAGGGGCGGGCGCGGGGCAGTATTTT. This codes for CSVEGAGAGQYF.

This chain joins TRBV7-9 and TRBJ2-2; the D gene is possibly TRBD1 (6 bases). From germline, CDR1 is SEHNR and CDR2 FQNEAQ (reference sequence). The V end lost 5 bases, the J end lost 6 bases, and 10 bases lay between the germline ends. The CDR3 runs 13 residues. CDR3 region: CASSPGQPGELFF. CDR3 nucleotides: TGTGCCAGCAGCCCCGGACAGCCCGGGGAGCTGTTTTTT.

This chain links TRBV29-1 with TRBJ1-2, with 7 bases aligning to TRBD1. Trimming took 2 bases from V and 4 from J; bases not matched to a gene: 7. The CDR3 covers 14 residues. Germline V lookup: CDR1 SQVTM, CDR2 ANQGSEA. CDR3 sequence: CSVETWTGRYGYTF. CDR3 nucleotides: TGCAGCGTTGAAACCTGGACAGGCCGCTATGGCTACACCTTC.

This sequence joins TRBV30 and TRBJ1-1; no clear D. The V end was cut by 3 bases, the J end by 4 bases, with 24 bases between. The CDR3 is 17 amino acids. Germline V gives CDR1 GTSNPN, CDR2 SVGIG (reference sequence). CDR3 amino acids: CAWRRLGVIRGVTEAFF. The DNA for the CDR3 is TGTGCCTGGAGGCGTCTGGGAGTTATACGTGGGGTCACTGAAGCTTTCTTT.

In its sample, this clone was seen a few times. The chain carries TRBV19 and TRBJ2-1, with 11 nucleotides matching TRBD2. V lost 1 base, J lost 4 bases, and 3 bases stayed unmatched. Germline assignment: CDR1 LNHDA and CDR2 SQIVND (reference sequence). The CDR3 contains 16 residues. DNA of the CDR3: TGTGCCAGTAGTATAGCGCCTAGCGGGGGGTACAATGAGCAGTTCTTC. Protein product: CASSIAPSGGYNEQFF.

J is TRBJ2-7 and V is TRBV5-1; 9 positions agree with TRBD2. Unmatched junction bases numbered 8, after V lost 5 bases and J lost 5 bases. The CDR3 covers 14 residues. CDR1 and CDR2 (germline): SGHRS, YFSETQ. The CDR3 spells CASSSGLALHEQYF. The CDR3, as DNA: TGCGCCAGCAGTTCAGGACTAGCGTTACACGAGCAGTACTTC.

This clone was picked up a small number of times. The chain uses TRBV24-1 and TRBJ1-5, with D unclear. This CDR3 has 12 amino acids. V lost 3 bases and J lost 4, with 3 bases in between. Germline V lookup: CDR1 KGHDR, CDR2 SFDVKD. The CDR3 loop is CATSDENQPQHF. The CDR3 DNA is TGTGCCACCAGTGATGAGAATCAGCCCCAGCATTTT.

The CDR3 sequence: CASSTRSNEQYF. Written as DNA, the CDR3 is TGTGCCAGCTCGACACGGAGCAACGAGCAGTACTTC. The rearrangement links TRBV6-5 to TRBJ2-7; D not certain. CDR1 and CDR2 from the germline V gene are MNHEY and SVGAGI. Trimming shortened V by 8 bases and J by 5 bases, and 13 bases separated the two germline ends. The CDR3 length is 12 residues.

This clone has only a few counts. The gene calls are TRBV28 and TRBJ2-7; D unclear. The V gene lost 2 bases and the J gene lost 9 bases, with 11 bases spanning the gap. The CDR3 has 12 amino acids. Germline CDR1 is MDHEN and CDR2 is SYDVKM. As DNA, the CDR3 is TGTGCCAGCAGTTTAACTCACGGGCGGCAGTACTTC. Its protein is CASSLTHGRQYF.

V and J are TRBV6-1 and TRBJ1-5; TRBD1 aligns across 8 bases. This CDR3 is built from 16 residues. In germline, CDR1 is MNHNS, CDR2 SASEGT. V shed 3 bases, J shed 5 bases, and the junction held 9 bases outside the gene matches. CDR3: CASSDYGQGGDQPQHF. Here the CDR3 DNA reads TGTGCCAGCAGTGACTACGGACAGGGTGGTGATCAGCCCCAGCATTTT.

This clone appeared a single time. This chain links TRBV1 with TRBJ2-7; the D call in the table, TRBD2, was not verified against the DNA. TRBV1 is flagged as a pseudogene. The CDR3 contains 16 residues. The chain's CDR3 is CTSSQRTSGGPLEQYF. CDR3 nucleotide sequence: TGCACCAGCAGCCAACGGACTAGCGGGGGGCCCCTCGAGCAGTACTTC.

For the CDR3, the DNA is TGTGCCAGCAGCTTATCTCCGGGCCTCCGGGGGGAAGAGACCCAGTACTTC. Protein: CASSLSPGLRGEETQYF. The chain is built from TRBV11-2 and TRBJ2-5; TRBD2 matches at 7 bases. The CDR3 runs to 17 residues. J was trimmed by 3 bases and V by 2 bases; bases with no gene match: 12. The V gene's germline CDR1 is SGHAT and CDR2 FQNNGV.

The chain employs TRBV3-1 (or the pseudogene TRBV3-2) and TRBJ1-2; D is ambiguous. Trimming shortened V by 0 bases and J by 8 bases, and 7 bases separated the two germline ends. The CDR3 has 12 residues. Germline V gene data show CDR1 as LGHDT and CDR2 as YNNKEL (reference sequence). For the CDR3, the DNA is TGTGCCAGCAGCCAAGACAGGAGCGGCTACACCTTC. Translated, it gives CASSQDRSGYTF.

J is TRBJ1-5 and V is TRBV29-1, with TRBD1 matching over 7 bases. The CDR3 length is 13 residues. The V gene's germline CDR1 is SQVTM and CDR2 ANQGSEA. Unmatched junction bases numbered 4, after V lost 5 bases and J lost 3 bases. The CDR3: CSVSGQSNQPQHF. CDR3 nucleotides: TGCAGCGTTTCGGGACAGTCCAATCAGCCCCAGCATTTT.

The chain is built from TRBV12-5 and TRBJ1-5; TRBD1 aligns across 7 bases. The length of the CDR3 is 15 residues. V was pared by 9 bases and J by 3 bases, with 11 bases of the junction left unmatched. From germline, CDR1 is LGHNT and CDR2 FRNRAP. CDR3 residues: CARGNTGDSNQPQHF. The CDR3, as DNA: TGTGCTAGGGGAAACACAGGGGACTCCAATCAGCCCCAGCATTTT. Full variable domain (outside the CDR3, taken from reference TRBV12-5 and TRBJ1-5): DARVTQTPRHKVTEMGQEVTMRCQPILGHNTVFWYRQTMMQGLELLAYFRNRAPLDDSGMPKDRFSAEMPDATLATLKIQPSEPRDSAVYFCARGNTGDSNQPQHFGDGTRLSIL.

The V and J genes are TRBV19 and TRBJ1-1; 7 nucleotides line up with TRBD1. From germline, CDR1 is LNHDA and CDR2 SQIVND (reference sequence). The CDR3 is 14 amino acids. Trimming removed 2 bases from V and 1 base from J; junction bases left unmatched: 1. The CDR3 sequence is CASSINRGNTEAFF. The CDR3 DNA reads TGTGCCAGTAGTATAAACAGGGGGAACACTGAAGCTTTCTTT.

CDR3 DNA: TGTGCCAGCAGCTTCCGGGAGGGGGTCGGGCAGTACTTC. Translated: CASSFREGVGQYF. The chain combines TRBV11-2 with TRBJ2-7; 8 bases agree with TRBD2. CDR3 length equals 13 residues. Germline V gives CDR1 SGHAT, CDR2 FQNNGV. Trimming took 3 bases from V and 9 from J; bases not matched to a gene: 7. Combining the CDR3 with reference TRBV11-2 and TRBJ2-7 gives the whole variable domain EAGVAQSPRYKIIEKRQSVAFWCNPISGHATLYWYQQILGQGPKLLIQFQNNGVVDDSQLPKDRFSAERLKGVDSTLKIQPAKLEDSAVYLCASSFREGVGQYFGPGTRLTVT.

The chain has TRBV7-3 and TRBJ1-1, with 8 bases aligning to TRBD1. The CDR3 extends over 15 amino acids. From germline, CDR1 is SGHTA and CDR2 FQGTGA. Losses at the gene ends were 2 bases for V and 4 bases for J; bases not matched to a gene: 6. The CDR3 here is CASSLQGARGTEAFF. The CDR3 DNA is TGTGCCAGCAGCTTACAGGGGGCCCGTGGCACTGAAGCTTTCTTT.

V gene TRBV19 combines with J gene TRBJ2-3; D is unclear. Germline V gives CDR1 LNHDA, CDR2 SQIVND (reference sequence). V lost 6 bases to trimming and J lost 2 bases, with 9 bases between them. The CDR3 consists of 13 residues. Here the CDR3 reads CASRPGLTDTQYF. The CDR3 DNA reads as TGTGCCAGTAGGCCGGGCCTCACAGATACGCAGTATTTT.

The genes are TRBV28 and TRBJ1-2; tentative D call: TRBD1 (5 bases). Germline V gene sequence: CDR1 MDHEN, CDR2 SYDVKM. CDR3 length equals 16 residues. V was shortened by 6 bases and J by 5 bases, with 22 bases between the two germline ends. The CDR3 DNA sequence: TGTGCCAGCAGGACCCGTCTGGGGAAACGGGGGTATGGCTACACCTTC. As protein: CASRTRLGKRGYGYTF.

Comment on this clone: Other DNA sequences in the same sample also yield this CDR3. This rearrangement joins TRBV9 to TRBJ1-4; unclear D gene. V was pared by 2 bases and J by 0 bases, with 8 bases between. This CDR3 has 15 residues. Germline V gene data show CDR1 as SGDLS and CDR2 as YYNGEE. The CDR3 DNA reads as TGTGCCAGCAGCGTTGAGGTTGCAACTAATGAAAAACTGTTTTTT. Its translation is CASSVEVATNEKLFF.

The chain links TRBV9 to TRBJ2-7; no firm D call. The CDR3 covers 15 residues. Germline V gene lookup returns CDR1 SGDLS and CDR2 YYNGEE. V gave up 2 bases and J gave up 2 bases, with 14 bases separating them. The CDR3 sequence: CASSVSPDGTYEQYF. The CDR3 nucleotides read TGTGCCAGCAGCGTGAGCCCCGACGGAACCTACGAGCAGTACTTC.